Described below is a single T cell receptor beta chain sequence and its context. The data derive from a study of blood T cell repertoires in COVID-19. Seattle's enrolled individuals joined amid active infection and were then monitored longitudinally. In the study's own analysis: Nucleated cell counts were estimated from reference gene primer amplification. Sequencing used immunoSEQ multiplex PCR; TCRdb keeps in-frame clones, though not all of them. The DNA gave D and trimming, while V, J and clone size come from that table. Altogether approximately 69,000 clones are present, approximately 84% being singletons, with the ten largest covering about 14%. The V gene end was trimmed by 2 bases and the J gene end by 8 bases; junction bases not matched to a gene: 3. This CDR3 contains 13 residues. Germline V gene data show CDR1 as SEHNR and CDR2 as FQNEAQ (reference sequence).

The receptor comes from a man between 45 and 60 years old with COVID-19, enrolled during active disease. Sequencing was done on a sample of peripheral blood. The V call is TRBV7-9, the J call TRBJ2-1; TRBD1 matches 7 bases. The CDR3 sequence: CASSLLGGHEQFF. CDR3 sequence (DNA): TGTGCCAGCAGCTTATTAGGGGGCCATGAGCAGTTCTTC.